The present T cell receptor (beta chain) was sequenced within a study of blood T cells in healthy people across ages. The length of the CDR3 is 17 residues. CDR1 and CDR2 from the germline V gene are SGDLS and YYNGEE. Total RNA extracted from each sample amounted to at least 6 micrograms. The use of a sample-barcoded 5' primer and a J-beta primer mix characterized a second PCR of roughly 6 to 12 cycles. One entry per CDR3 protein, called by TCRdb with MiXCR from the 5' RACE reads. The data show approximately 690,000 distinct CDR3 sequences, roughly three fifths seen once. The V gene is TRBV9, the J gene TRBJ2-1, with 9 bases aligning to TRBD2. The end of the DNA is better explained by TRBJ2-7, so the J call may be wrong. The sequence was obtained from a man aged 55 to 70 in good health. The material sequenced was blood. The CDR3 loop reads CASSLRGAGGSYNEQYF. CDR3 in DNA: TGTGCCAGCAGCCTCCGGGGAGCGGGGGGTTCCTACAATGAGCAGTACTTC.